This TCR beta chain appears in the sequencing data of a study of Ad26.COV2.S vaccination and SARS-CoV-2 variants. Germline values: CDR1 MDHEN, CDR2 SYDVKM. Trimming cost V 5 bases and J 7 bases, with 8 bases left between them. The length of the CDR3 is 11 residues. Sample treatment: roughly 19 received Ad26.COV2.S at low or high dose, single or two shots; about five received placebo; per-sample allocation not given. Sampling took place 63 days after the first vaccine or placebo injection. Assay used: immunoSEQ multiplex PCR; TCRdb lists only in-frame clones, some missing. The data contain 330,000 or so clones, roughly 90% of them singletons.

The sequence was obtained from a person between 18 and 65 years old who received the Ad26.COV2.S COVID-19 vaccine or a placebo. This chain connects TRBV28 to TRBJ1-2; D is unresolved. This material consisted of peripheral blood, taken in a trial of Ad26.COV2.S vaccine versus placebo. The CDR3 sequence is CASSPDLGYTF. The CDR3 DNA reads as TGTGCCAGCAGTCCAGACCTTGGCTACACCTTC.